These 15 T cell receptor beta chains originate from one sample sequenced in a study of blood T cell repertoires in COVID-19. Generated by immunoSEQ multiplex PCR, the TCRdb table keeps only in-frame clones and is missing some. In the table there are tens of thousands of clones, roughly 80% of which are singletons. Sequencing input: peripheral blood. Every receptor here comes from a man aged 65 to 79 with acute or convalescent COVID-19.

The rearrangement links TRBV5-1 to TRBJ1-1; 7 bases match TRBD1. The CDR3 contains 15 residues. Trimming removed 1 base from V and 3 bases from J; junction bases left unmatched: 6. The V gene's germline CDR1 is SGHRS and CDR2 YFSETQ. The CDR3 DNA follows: TGCGCCAGCAGCTTGTCCGGGACAGCGGACACTGAAGCTTTCTTT. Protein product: CASSLSGTADTEAFF.

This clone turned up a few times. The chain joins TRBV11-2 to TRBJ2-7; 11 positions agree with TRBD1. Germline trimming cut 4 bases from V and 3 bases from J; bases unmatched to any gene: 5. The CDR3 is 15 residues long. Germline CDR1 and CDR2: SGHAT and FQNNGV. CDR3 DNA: TGTGCCAGCAGCTCCCGCGGGACAGGGGGCTACGAGCAGTACTTC. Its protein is CASSSRGTGGYEQYF.

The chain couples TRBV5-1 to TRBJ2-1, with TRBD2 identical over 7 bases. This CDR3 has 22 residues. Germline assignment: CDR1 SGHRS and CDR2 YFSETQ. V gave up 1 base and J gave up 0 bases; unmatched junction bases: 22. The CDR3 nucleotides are TGCGCCAGCAGCTTGATTACGGGGGGAGGCAGAAACTTTCTTAGCTCCTACAATGAGCAGTTCTTC. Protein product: CASSLITGGGRNFLSSYNEQFF.

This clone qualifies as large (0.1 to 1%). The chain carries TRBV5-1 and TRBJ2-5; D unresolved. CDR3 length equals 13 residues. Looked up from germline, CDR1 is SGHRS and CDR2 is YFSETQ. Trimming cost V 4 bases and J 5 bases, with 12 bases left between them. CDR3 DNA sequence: TGCGCCAGCAGCCCGGAGATTGGGGAGACCCAGTACTTC. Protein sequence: CASSPEIGETQYF.

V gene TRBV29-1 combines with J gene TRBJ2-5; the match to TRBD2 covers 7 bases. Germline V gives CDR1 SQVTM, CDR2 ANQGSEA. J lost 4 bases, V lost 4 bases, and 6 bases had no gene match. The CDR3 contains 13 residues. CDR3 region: CSVAAGRAETQYF. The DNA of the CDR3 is TGCAGCGTTGCCGCTGGGAGGGCAGAGACCCAGTACTTC.

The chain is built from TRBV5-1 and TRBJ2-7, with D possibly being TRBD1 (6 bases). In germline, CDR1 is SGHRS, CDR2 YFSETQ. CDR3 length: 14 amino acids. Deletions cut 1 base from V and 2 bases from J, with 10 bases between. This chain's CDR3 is CASSLRGGPYEQYF. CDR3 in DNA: TGCGCCAGCAGCTTGCGAGGGGGACCCTACGAGCAGTACTTC. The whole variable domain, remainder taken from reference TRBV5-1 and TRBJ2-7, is KAGVTQTPRYLIKTRGQQVTLSCSPISGHRSVSWYQQTPGQGLQFLFEYFSETQRNKGNFPGRFSGRQFSNSRSEMNVSTLELGDSALYLCASSLRGGPYEQYFGPGTRLTVT.

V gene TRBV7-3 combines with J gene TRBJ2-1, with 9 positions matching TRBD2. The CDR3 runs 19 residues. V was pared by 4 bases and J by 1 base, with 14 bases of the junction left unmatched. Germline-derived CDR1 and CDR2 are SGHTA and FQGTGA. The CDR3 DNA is TGTGCCAGCAGCTCCCCTGGGGGGCGGGGGGGCCGGTCCTACAATGAGCAGTTCTTC. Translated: CASSSPGGRGGRSYNEQFF. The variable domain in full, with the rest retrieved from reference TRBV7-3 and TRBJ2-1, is GAGVSQTPSNKVTEKGKYVELRCDPISGHTALYWYRQSLGQGPEFLIYFQGTGAADDSGLPNDRFFAVRPEGSVSTLKIQRTERGDSAVYLCASSSPGGRGGRSYNEQFFGPGTRLTVL.

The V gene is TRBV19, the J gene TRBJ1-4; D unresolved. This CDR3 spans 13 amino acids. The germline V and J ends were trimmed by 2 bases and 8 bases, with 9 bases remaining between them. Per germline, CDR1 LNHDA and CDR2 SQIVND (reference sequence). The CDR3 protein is CASSIRGGEKLFF. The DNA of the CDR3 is TGTGCCAGTAGTATACGGGGAGGCGAAAAACTGTTTTTT.

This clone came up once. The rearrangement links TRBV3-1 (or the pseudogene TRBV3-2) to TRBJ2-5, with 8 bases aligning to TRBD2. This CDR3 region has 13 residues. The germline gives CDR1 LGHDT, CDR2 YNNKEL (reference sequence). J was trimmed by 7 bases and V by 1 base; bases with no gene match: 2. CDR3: CASSQGLAGTQYF. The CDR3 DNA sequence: TGTGCCAGCAGCCAAGGCCTAGCGGGGACCCAGTACTTC.

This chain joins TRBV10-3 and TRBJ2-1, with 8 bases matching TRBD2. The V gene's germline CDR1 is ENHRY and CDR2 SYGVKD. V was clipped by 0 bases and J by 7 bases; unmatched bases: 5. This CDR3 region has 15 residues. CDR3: CAISESLSGGNEQFF. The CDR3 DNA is TGTGCCATCAGTGAGTCGCTAAGCGGGGGTAATGAGCAGTTCTTC.

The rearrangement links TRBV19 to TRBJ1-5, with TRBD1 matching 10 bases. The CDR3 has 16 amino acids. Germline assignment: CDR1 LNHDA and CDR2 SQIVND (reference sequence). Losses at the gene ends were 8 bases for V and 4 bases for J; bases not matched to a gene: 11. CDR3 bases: TGTGCCAGTTCCGGGACAGGGGTTTGGGCAAATCAGCCCCAGCATTTT. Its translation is CASSGTGVWANQPQHF.

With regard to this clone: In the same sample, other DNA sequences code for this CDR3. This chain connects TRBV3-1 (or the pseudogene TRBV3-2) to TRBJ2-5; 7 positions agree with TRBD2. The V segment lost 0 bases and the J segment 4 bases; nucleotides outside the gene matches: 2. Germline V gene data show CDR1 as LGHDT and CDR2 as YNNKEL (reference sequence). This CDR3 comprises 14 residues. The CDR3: CASSQDTGGETQYF. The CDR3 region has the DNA TGTGCCAGCAGCCAAGACACGGGAGGAGAGACCCAGTACTTC.

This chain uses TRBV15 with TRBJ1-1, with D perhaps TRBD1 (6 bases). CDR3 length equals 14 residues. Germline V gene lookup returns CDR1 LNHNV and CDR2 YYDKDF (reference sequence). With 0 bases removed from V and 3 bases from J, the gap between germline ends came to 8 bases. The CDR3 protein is CATSREAGDTEAFF. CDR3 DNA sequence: TGTGCCACCAGCAGAGAAGCAGGGGACACTGAAGCTTTCTTT.

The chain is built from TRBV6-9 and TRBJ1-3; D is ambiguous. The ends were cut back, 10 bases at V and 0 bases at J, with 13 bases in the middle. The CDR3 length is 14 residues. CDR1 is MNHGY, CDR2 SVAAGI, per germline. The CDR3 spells CAKIRLSSGNTIYF. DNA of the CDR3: TGTGCCAAGATACGTCTCAGCTCTGGAAACACCATATATTTT.

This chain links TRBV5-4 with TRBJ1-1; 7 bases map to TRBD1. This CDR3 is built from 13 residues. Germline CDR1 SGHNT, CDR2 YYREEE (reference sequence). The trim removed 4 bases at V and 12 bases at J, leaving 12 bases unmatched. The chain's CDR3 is CASSDDRATRTFF. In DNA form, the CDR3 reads TGTGCCAGCAGCGATGACAGGGCCACGAGAACTTTCTTT.